A selection of T cell receptor beta chains follows, all from one sample in a study of blood T cell repertoires in COVID-19. Only in-frame clones appear in the TCRdb table, and some are missing; sequencing was by immunoSEQ multiplex PCR. The sample contains 95,000 to 150,000 clones, about 86% of which appear only once. Sequenced input: peripheral blood. The receptors here all came from an older man with active or convalescent COVID-19. Both conserved end residues are part of each CDR3. The order of the fields is V gene, J gene, clone size, D gene, CDR3 protein, CDR3 DNA. A D gene is named only where the DNA matches it firmly. For some rows the clone size is stated as once, few or many, or as a class when expanded; others skip it.

V: TRBV19
J: TRBJ2-3
size: .
D: .
CDR3: CASSSGLALGTDTQYF
DNA: TGTGCCAGTAGTTCCGGGTTGGCGCTGGGTACAGATACGCAGTATTTT

V: TRBV6-6
J: TRBJ1-5
size: .
D: .
CDR3: CASSGTGSSNQPQHF
DNA: TGTGCCAGCAGTGGAACAGGGAGTAGCAATCAGCCCCAGCATTTT

V: TRBV4-1
J: TRBJ1-4
size: once
D: .
CDR3: CASSQVWGGATNEKLFF
DNA: TGCGCCAGCAGCCAAGTGTGGGGGGGGGCAACTAATGAAAAACTGTTTTTT

V: TRBV10-3
J: TRBJ1-2
size: .
D: TRBD1
CDR3: CAISGSRGLSYGYTF
DNA: TGTGCCATCAGTGGGTCCAGGGGGCTAAGTTATGGCTACACCTTC

V: TRBV12-3/TRBV12-4
J: TRBJ2-7
size: .
D: .
CDR3: CASSLDPGYEQYF
DNA: TGTGCCAGCAGCCTCGATCCGGGGTACGAGCAGTACTTC

V: TRBV24-1
J: TRBJ2-5
size: few
D: TRBD1
CDR3: CASRGQGAAETQYF
DNA: TGTGCCTCCAGAGGACAGGGGGCAGCGGAGACCCAGTACTTC

V: TRBV19
J: TRBJ2-3
size: .
D: TRBD1
CDR3: CASSIIRDRGRDTQYF
DNA: TGTGCCAGTAGTATCATCCGGGACAGGGGTCGAGATACGCAGTATTTT

V: TRBV10-3
J: TRBJ2-7
size: .
D: TRBD1
CDR3: CAIRTGDEQYF
DNA: TGTGCCATACGGACAGGGGACGAGCAGTACTTC

V: TRBV9
J: TRBJ1-4
size: .
D: .
CDR3: CASSDRQETTNEKLFF
DNA: TGTGCCAGCAGCGACCGACAGGAAACAACTAATGAAAAACTGTTTTTT

V: TRBV2
J: TRBJ1-2
size: .
D: .
CDR3: CASSESQLFYGYTF
DNA: TGTGCCAGCAGTGAATCTCAACTGTTTTATGGCTACACCTTC

V: TRBV2
J: TRBJ1-4
size: .
D: TRBD1
CDR3: CASSSGTGSEKLFF
DNA: TGTGCCAGCAGCTCCGGGACAGGGAGTGAAAAACTGTTTTTT

V: TRBV18
J: TRBJ1-4
size: medium-sized
D: TRBD1
CDR3: CASSPTGGSNEKLFF
DNA: TGTGCCAGCTCACCAACAGGGGGCAGCAATGAAAAACTGTTTTTT

V: TRBV5-6
J: TRBJ2-2
size: once
D: TRBD2
CDR3: CASSLGGGAGMNTGELFF
DNA: TGTGCCAGCAGCTTGGGAGGAGGAGCGGGGATGAACACCGGGGAGCTGTTTTTT

V: TRBV4-3
J: TRBJ2-7
size: .
D: .
CDR3: CASSQSGGSYEQYF
DNA: TGCGCCAGCAGCCAATCTGGCGGTTCCTACGAGCAGTACTTC

V: TRBV2
J: TRBJ1-2
size: .
D: .
CDR3: CASSESRGGYTF
DNA: TGTGCCAGCAGTGAGAGCAGGGGTGGCTACACCTTC

V: TRBV5-1
J: TRBJ1-4
size: .
D: .
CDR3: CASSLEGVNEKLFF
DNA: TGCGCCAGCAGCTTGGAAGGGGTTAATGAAAAACTGTTTTTT

V: TRBV5-1
J: TRBJ2-7
size: few
D: TRBD2
CDR3: CASSLGPTTRGSSYEQYF
DNA: TGCGCCAGCAGCTTGGGTCCCACGACGCGGGGGTCGTCCTACGAGCAGTACTTC

V: TRBV5-4
J: TRBJ2-5
size: .
D: TRBD1
CDR3: CASKTGKRETQYF
DNA: TGTGCCAGCAAGACAGGGAAGAGAGAGACCCAGTACTTC

V: TRBV5-1
J: TRBJ1-1
size: few
D: .
CDR3: CASTTGNMNTEAFF
DNA: TGCGCCAGCACGACAGGAAATATGAACACTGAAGCTTTCTTT

V: TRBV28
J: TRBJ2-1
size: once
D: TRBD2
CDR3: CASKGASGVAEQFF
DNA: TGTGCCAGCAAGGGGGCTAGCGGGGTTGCTGAGCAGTTCTTC

V: TRBV9
J: TRBJ2-5
size: .
D: .
CDR3: CASSSGSGRETQYF
DNA: TGTGCCAGCAGCTCAGGTTCCGGCAGAGAGACCCAGTACTTC

V: TRBV9
J: TRBJ2-2
size: .
D: TRBD2
CDR3: CASSVAEASGGELFF
DNA: TGTGCCAGCAGCGTAGCGGAGGCTAGCGGCGGGGAGCTGTTTTTT

V: TRBV9
J: TRBJ1-1
size: once
D: .
CDR3: CASSVAEGVGTEAFF
DNA: TGTGCCAGCAGCGTAGCTGAGGGGGTGGGCACTGAAGCTTTCTTT

V: TRBV18
J: TRBJ1-3
size: .
D: TRBD1
CDR3: CASSPPGQGGGNTIYF
DNA: TGTGCCAGCTCACCACCGGGACAGGGGGGCGGAAACACCATATATTTT

V: TRBV3-1/TRBV3-2
J: TRBJ2-5
size: .
D: TRBD2
CDR3: CASSQDSSGGPPRGTQYF
DNA: TGTGCCAGCAGCCAAGATTCAAGCGGGGGGCCTCCCCGGGGGACCCAGTACTTC

V: TRBV29-1
J: TRBJ2-6
size: .
D: TRBD1
CDR3: CSVGQGLAGANVLTF
DNA: TGCAGCGTTGGACAGGGGTTGGCTGGGGCCAACGTCCTGACTTTC

V: TRBV3-1/TRBV3-2
J: TRBJ2-3
size: .
D: TRBD1
CDR3: CASSQRFQGQGADTQYF
DNA: TGTGCCAGCAGCCAACGATTCCAGGGACAGGGGGCAGATACGCAGTATTTT

V: TRBV24-1
J: TRBJ1-2
size: once
D: .
CDR3: CATSDHPITGGANYGYTF
DNA: TGTGCCACCAGTGACCACCCTATTACCGGGGGGGCTAACTATGGCTACACCTTC

V: TRBV7-8
J: TRBJ1-5
size: .
D: .
CDR3: CASSLIAVPSNQPQHF
DNA: TGTGCCAGCAGCTTAATCGCGGTGCCAAGCAATCAGCCCCAGCATTTT

V: TRBV19
J: TRBJ1-1
size: few
D: TRBD1
CDR3: CASSFAGGSSEAFF
DNA: TGTGCCAGTAGTTTCGCAGGGGGGAGTAGTGAAGCTTTCTTT

V: TRBV30
J: TRBJ1-6
size: .
D: .
CDR3: CAWSVQGWGDNSPLHF
DNA: TGTGCCTGGAGTGTACAGGGCTGGGGTGATAATTCACCCCTCCACTTT

V: TRBV6-4
J: TRBJ2-1
size: .
D: .
CDR3: CASSDFAGYEQFF
DNA: TGTGCCAGCAGTGACTTCGCAGGGTATGAGCAGTTCTTC

V: TRBV7-2
J: TRBJ1-4
size: once
D: .
CDR3: CASSLSTNEKLFF
DNA: TGTGCCAGCAGCCTTTCAACTAATGAAAAACTGTTTTTT

V: TRBV5-6
J: TRBJ2-1
size: .
D: TRBD2
CDR3: CASSLASGGNEQFF
DNA: TGTGCCAGCAGCTTGGCTAGCGGGGGTAATGAGCAGTTCTTC

V: TRBV5-6
J: TRBJ2-6
size: .
D: .
CDR3: CAVGKRVLSGANVLTF
DNA: TGTGCCGTCGGGAAGAGGGTACTCTCTGGGGCCAACGTCCTGACTTTC

V: TRBV6-5
J: TRBJ1-6
size: .
D: .
CDR3: CASSYRGIGSPLHF
DNA: TGTGCCAGCAGTTACCGAGGGATCGGTTCACCCCTCCACTTT

V: TRBV7-9
J: TRBJ2-7
size: many
D: .
CDR3: CASSREGHEQYF
DNA: TGTGCCAGCAGCCGAGAGGGTCACGAGCAGTACTTC

V: TRBV5-1
J: TRBJ2-2
size: .
D: TRBD1
CDR3: CASSTGGGPNTGELFF
DNA: TGCGCCAGCAGCACAGGGGGAGGACCGAACACCGGGGAGCTGTTTTTT

V: TRBV12-3/TRBV12-4
J: TRBJ2-7
size: .
D: TRBD2
CDR3: CASSPGGSYEQYF
DNA: TGTGCCAGCAGCCCGGGGGGCTCCTACGAGCAGTACTTC

V: TRBV4-1
J: TRBJ2-1
size: .
D: .
CDR3: CASSLWPLDEQFF
DNA: TGCGCCAGCAGCCTCTGGCCCTTGGATGAGCAGTTCTTC

V: TRBV25-1
J: TRBJ1-1
size: few
D: .
CDR3: CASSSTGNTEAFF
DNA: TGTGCCAGCAGTTCGACAGGCAACACTGAAGCTTTCTTT

V: TRBV4-3
J: TRBJ1-5
size: .
D: TRBD1
CDR3: CASSQVAGGTEPQHF
DNA: TGCGCCAGCAGCCAAGTCGCAGGGGGAACGGAGCCCCAGCATTTT

V: TRBV9
J: TRBJ2-5
size: .
D: .
CDR3: CASSVGGVQETQYF
DNA: TGTGCCAGCAGCGTAGGGGGGGTCCAAGAGACCCAGTACTTC

V: TRBV5-1
J: TRBJ2-3
size: .
D: TRBD1
CDR3: CASFPGQGTDTQYF
DNA: TGCGCCAGTTTCCCGGGACAGGGTACAGATACGCAGTATTTT

V: TRBV29-1
J: TRBJ2-1
size: .
D: TRBD2
CDR3: CSVESASGDHYNEQFF
DNA: TGCAGCGTTGAGTCGGCTAGCGGGGACCACTACAATGAGCAGTTCTTC

V: TRBV7-2
J: TRBJ1-6
size: .
D: .
CDR3: CASSRMGGTNSPLHF
DNA: TGTGCCAGCAGCCGTATGGGGGGGACAAACTCACCCCTCCACTTT

V: TRBV5-6
J: TRBJ1-1
size: .
D: .
CDR3: CASSFPGVNTEAFF
DNA: TGTGCCAGCAGCTTCCCAGGGGTGAACACTGAAGCTTTCTTT